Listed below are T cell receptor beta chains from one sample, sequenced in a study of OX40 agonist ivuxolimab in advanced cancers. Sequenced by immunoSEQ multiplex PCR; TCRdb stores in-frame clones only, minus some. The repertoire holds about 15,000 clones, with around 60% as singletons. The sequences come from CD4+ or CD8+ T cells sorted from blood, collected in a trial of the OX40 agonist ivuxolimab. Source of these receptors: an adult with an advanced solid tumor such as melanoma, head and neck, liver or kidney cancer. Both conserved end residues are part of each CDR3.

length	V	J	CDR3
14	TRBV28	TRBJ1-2	CASSLYEGHYGYTF
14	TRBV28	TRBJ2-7	CASLEQGGIYEQYF
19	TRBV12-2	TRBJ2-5	CASRLADGRGRGPEKTQYF
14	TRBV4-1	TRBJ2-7	CASSRGTGASEQYF
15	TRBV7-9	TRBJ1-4	CASSLVSLADEKLFF
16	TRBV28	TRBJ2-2	CASSGSGTDLTGELFF
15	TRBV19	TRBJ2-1	CASSIIVAGGHEQFF
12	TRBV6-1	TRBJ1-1	CASSLGYTEAFF
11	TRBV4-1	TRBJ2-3	CASSHIYTQYF
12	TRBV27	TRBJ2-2	CASSLWGGELFF
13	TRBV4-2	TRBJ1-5	CASSLQINQPQHF
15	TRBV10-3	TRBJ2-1	CAISGAGGPGNEQFF
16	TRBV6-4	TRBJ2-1	CASSEYRTTAYNEQFF
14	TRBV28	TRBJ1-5	CASRTRGFNQPQHF
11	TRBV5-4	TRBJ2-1	CASSLDNEQFF
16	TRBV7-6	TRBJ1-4	CASSLAVGGTNEKLFF
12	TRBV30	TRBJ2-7	CAWSGVSYEQYF
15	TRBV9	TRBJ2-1	CASSVPSGEVDEQFF
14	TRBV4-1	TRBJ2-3	CASSQYQGRDTQYF
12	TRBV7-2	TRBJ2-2	CASSIDTGELFF
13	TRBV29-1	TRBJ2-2	CSVANREYGELFF
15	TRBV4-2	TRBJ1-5	CASSLWGGGNQPQHF
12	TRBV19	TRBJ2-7	CASSIDFYEQYF
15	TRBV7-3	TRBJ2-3	CASSWTSGEGDTQYF
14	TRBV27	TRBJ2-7	CASSYGTGFYEQYF
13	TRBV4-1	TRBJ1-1	CASSQGGFTEAFF
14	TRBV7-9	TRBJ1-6	CASSRQFTNSPLHF
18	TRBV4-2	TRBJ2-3	CASSQELAGGPGTDTQYF
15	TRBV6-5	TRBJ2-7	CASSYLYGGAYEQYF
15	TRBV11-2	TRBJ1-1	CASSLERLPNTEAFF
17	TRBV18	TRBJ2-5	CASSRLPGQDAQETQYF
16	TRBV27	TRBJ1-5	CASSRTLPIGNQPQHF
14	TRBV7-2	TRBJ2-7	CASSFGTGGTEQYF
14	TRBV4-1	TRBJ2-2	CASSPREYTGELFF
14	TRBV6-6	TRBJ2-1	CASSYSSGLNEQFF
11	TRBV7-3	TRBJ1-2	CASRNVAGYTF
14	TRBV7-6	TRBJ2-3	CASSFKGSTDTQYF
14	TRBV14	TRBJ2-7	CASSQVQAGGEQYF
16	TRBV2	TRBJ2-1	CASGGTSGGNYNEQFF
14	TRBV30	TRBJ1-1	CAWTTGGSNTEAFF
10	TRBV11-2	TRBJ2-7	CATLPYEQYF
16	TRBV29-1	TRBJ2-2	CSVEGASGGRHGELFF
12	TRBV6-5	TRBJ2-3	CASGLGGGPTGF
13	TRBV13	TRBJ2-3	CASRSGAGDTQYF
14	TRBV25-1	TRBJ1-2	CASSDRYSNYGYTF
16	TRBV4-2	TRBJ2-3	CASSQGTSGVLHTQYF
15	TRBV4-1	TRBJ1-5	CASSHGQGGSQPQHF
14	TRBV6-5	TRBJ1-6	CASRNTGSGSPLHF
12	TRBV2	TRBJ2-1	CASLTGWNEQFF
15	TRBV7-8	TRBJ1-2	CASSSSRQRHYGYTF
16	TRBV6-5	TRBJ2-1	CASSSDGRYSYNEQFF
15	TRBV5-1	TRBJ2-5	CASSSGPGAGETQYF
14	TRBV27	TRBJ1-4	CASSFWAGNEKLFF
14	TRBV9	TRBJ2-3	CASSVAGSTDTQYF
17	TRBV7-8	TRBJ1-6	CASSAGQAISYNSPLHF
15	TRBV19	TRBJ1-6	CASSIFGDSNSPLHF
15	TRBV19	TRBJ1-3	CASSQGLSSGNTIYF
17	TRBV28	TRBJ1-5	CASSSLGRRISNQPQHF
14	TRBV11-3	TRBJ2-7	CASRSPTGTYEQYF